Sequencing of this T cell receptor (beta chain) was carried out in a study of cytomegalovirus exposure and HLA in healthy donors. Donors were drawn from the roughly 110-subject validation cohort, separate from the roughly 610-subject first cohort. Some clones are missing from TCRdb's copy, which holds only in-frame ones; the method was immunoSEQ multiplex PCR. The repertoire consists of 250,000 to 300,000 clones, with approximately 86% occurring once and the leading ten covering 1%. This CDR3 is built from 16 residues. Germline trimming cut 1 base from V and 5 bases from J; bases unmatched to any gene: 7. Germline V gene lookup returns CDR1 MDHEN and CDR2 SYDVKM.

This receptor was obtained from a woman aged 18-29 years in good health and CMV-seronegative. The chain carries TRBV28 and TRBJ1-5, with 8 bases that match TRBD1. Sequencing input: PBMCs. The CDR3 nucleotides are TGTGCCAGCAGTTTATCACAGGGGGAGCGGGATCAGCCCCAGCATTTT. Translation gives CASSLSQGERDQPQHF.